Each of the 16 T cell receptor beta chains below was sequenced from the same sample in a study of blood T cell repertoires in COVID-19. Assay used: immunoSEQ multiplex PCR; TCRdb lists only in-frame clones, some missing. The data show about 150,000 clones, roughly four fifths seen once. Sequenced material: peripheral blood. The receptors come from a woman aged 80 or older with acute or convalescent COVID-19.

The rearrangement uses TRBV6-1 and TRBJ1-1; 7 nucleotides align to TRBD1. Losses at the gene ends were 3 bases for V and 10 bases for J; bases not matched to a gene: 8. The CDR3 totals 13 residues. Germline V CDR1 and CDR2: MNHNS, SASEGT. Here the CDR3 reads CASSERGGPGAFF. The CDR3 region has the DNA TGTGCCAGCAGTGAGAGAGGGGGCCCGGGAGCTTTCTTT.

The chain recombines TRBV11-2 with TRBJ1-1; TRBD1 is a possible D gene (6 bases). CDR1 and CDR2 (germline): SGHAT, FQNNGV. The ends were cut back, 2 bases at V and 5 bases at J, with 12 bases in the middle. CDR3 length equals 14 residues. The CDR3: CASSLTGKGTEAFF. CDR3 coding DNA: TGTGCCAGCAGCTTAACAGGGAAGGGAACTGAAGCTTTCTTT.

The V and J genes are TRBV18 and TRBJ2-3, with D hard to call. The CDR3 has 14 residues. V lost 3 bases and J 5 bases, leaving 12 bases between the germline ends. CDR1 KGHSH and CDR2 LQKENI come from the germline V gene. The CDR3 DNA follows: TGTGCCAGCTCACCTCTAGGCTACAAAGATACGCAGTATTTT. It encodes CASSPLGYKDTQYF.

This rearrangement joins TRBV4-1 to TRBJ1-4; 7 positions agree with TRBD1. V shed 4 bases and J 2 bases; nucleotides not matched to a gene: 4. The CDR3 consists of 15 residues. CDR1 and CDR2 from the germline V gene are MGHRA and YSYEKL. The CDR3, as DNA: TGCGCCAGCAGCCGAACAGGGGCGACTAATGAAAAACTGTTTTTT. This codes for CASSRTGATNEKLFF.

In its sample, this clone was seen a few times. The chain links TRBV6-5 to TRBJ2-2; no definite D call. The CDR3 sequence is 11 residues long. Trimming stripped 10 bases from V and 4 bases from J, with 7 bases between. Germline-derived CDR1 and CDR2 are MNHEY and SVGAGI. The CDR3 reads CATSLTGELFF. Here the CDR3 DNA reads TGTGCCACTTCCCTCACCGGGGAGCTGTTTTTT.

This CDR3 reads CAWSVLDSSNQPQHF. The CDR3 DNA reads TGTGCCTGGAGTGTACTGGACAGTAGCAATCAGCCCCAGCATTTT. The chain recombines TRBV30 with TRBJ1-5; weak D call: TRBD1 (6 bases). Germline assignment: CDR1 GTSNPN and CDR2 SVGIG (reference sequence). Trimming cost V 0 bases and J 0 bases, with 9 bases left between them. This CDR3 comprises 15 residues. The full variable domain, its missing parts supplied by reference TRBV30 and TRBJ1-5, is SQTIHQWPATLVQPVGSPLSLECTVEGTSNPNLYWYRQAAGRGLQLLFYSVGIGQISSEVPQNLSASRPQDRQFILSSKKLLLSDSGFYLCAWSVLDSSNQPQHFGDGTRLSIL.

The genes are TRBV7-2 and TRBJ1-6; 8 nucleotides align to TRBD1. Trimming cost V 5 bases and J 6 bases; bases outside gene matches: 9. Germline V gene data show CDR1 as SGHTA and CDR2 as FQGNSA. The CDR3 consists of 16 residues. Here the CDR3 DNA reads TGTGCCAGCAGCCTCCTTGGACAGGGTCTTAATTCACCCCTCCACTTT. Amino acids: CASSLLGQGLNSPLHF.

This chain joins TRBV18 and TRBJ1-6; the D gene is possibly TRBD1 (5 bases). This CDR3 is 14 amino acids long. The germline V and J ends were trimmed by 0 bases and 10 bases, with 10 bases remaining between them. Germline values: CDR1 KGHSH, CDR2 LQKENI. The CDR3 reads CASSPPRVGSPLHF. CDR3 coding DNA: TGTGCCAGCTCACCACCCAGGGTAGGCTCACCCCTCCACTTT.

The chain carries TRBV6-5 and TRBJ2-7; 9 bases match TRBD2. The length of the CDR3 is 16 residues. J lost 5 bases, V lost 1 base, and 9 bases had no gene match. CDR1 MNHEY and CDR2 SVGAGI come from the germline V gene. In DNA form, the CDR3 reads TGTGCCAGCAGTTACTGGGAGGCTAGCGGGGTCGACGAGCAGTACTTC. This encodes CASSYWEASGVDEQYF.

DNA for the CDR3: TGTGCCAGCAGCTTAGCGACCGCGGACACCATATATTTT. As protein: CASSLATADTIYF. V is TRBV7-2 and J is TRBJ1-3, with D unresolved. Germline V lookup: CDR1 SGHTA, CDR2 FQGNSA. V shed 0 bases and J shed 8 bases, with 8 bases lying between them. This CDR3 is 13 amino acids long. The full variable domain, with the rest looked up from reference TRBV7-2 and TRBJ1-3, is GAGVSQSPSNKVTEKGKDVELRCDPISGHTALYWYRQSLGQGLEFLIYFQGNSAPDKSGLPSDRFSAERTGGSVSTLTIQRTQQEDSAVYLCASSLATADTIYFGEGSWLTVV.

The CDR3 region is CATSRETEAFF. CDR3 nucleotides: TGTGCCACCTCGCGTGAGACTGAAGCTTTCTTT. The V gene is TRBV5-6, the J gene TRBJ1-1; no firm D call. The length of the CDR3 is 11 residues. CDR1 is SGHDT and CDR2 is YYEEEE in the germline V gene. V was clipped by 9 bases and J by 5 bases, with 11 bases between them.

The CDR3 DNA reads TGTGCCAGCAGTTTTGACAGGGCTATTGAAAAACTGTTTTTT. Its translation is CASSFDRAIEKLFF. This chain uses TRBV6-2 or TRBV6-3 with TRBJ1-4; 7 positions agree with TRBD1. The CDR3 is 14 amino acids. After removal of 4 bases from V and 7 bases from J, the junction contained 6 bases not matched to a gene. Germline loops: CDR1 MNHEY, CDR2 SVGEGT.

The rearrangement joins TRBV6-4 to TRBJ2-1; 7 bases align to TRBD2. This CDR3 is 13 amino acids long. Germline V gene data show CDR1 as MRHNA and CDR2 as SNTAGT. The junction had 7 bases not matched to a gene; V was cut back by 5 bases and J by 9 bases. The CDR3 sequence is CASSPWRGSEQFF. In nucleotides, the CDR3 is TGTGCCAGCAGTCCATGGCGGGGGAGTGAGCAGTTCTTC.

The gene calls are TRBV5-4 and TRBJ2-1; 7 bases are shared with TRBD2. There are 16 residues in the CDR3. Trimming took 4 bases from V and 10 from J; bases not matched to a gene: 17. Germline V gene lookup returns CDR1 SGHNT and CDR2 YYREEE (reference sequence). CDR3 nucleotide sequence: TGTGCCAGCAGCCAACGTGCATCTAGCGGTTCGCGGGAGCAGTTCTTC. It yields the protein CASSQRASSGSREQFF.

This clone appeared a few times. For the CDR3, the DNA is TGTGCCAGCAGCTCTGGGTTCGAACTGCGGACAGGAGGAAACACCATATATTTT. Amino acids: CASSSGFELRTGGNTIYF. V is TRBV5-6 and J is TRBJ1-3, with TRBD1 matching over 7 bases. V dropped 3 bases and J dropped 4; count of bases not matched to a gene: 16. Per the germline V gene, CDR1 is SGHDT and CDR2 is YYEEEE. The CDR3 contains 18 residues.

The rearrangement links TRBV27 to TRBJ2-2, with D tentatively TRBD2 (5 bases). The CDR3 has 16 amino acids. Trimming removed 0 bases at V and 4 bases at J, with 12 bases between. Germline V lookup: CDR1 MNHEY, CDR2 SMNVEV (reference sequence). The DNA for the CDR3 is TGTGCCAGCAGTTTATCGGCGGGCTCGGCCACCGGGGAGCTGTTTTTT. Residues: CASSLSAGSATGELFF.